The 6 T cell receptor beta chains presented below share a single source sample, sequenced in a study of post-analysis software for immune sequencing data. Study findings and constraints: Controls showed lower frequencies than patients for a few TRBV segments, and TRBV5-6, TRBV5-1 and TRBV20-1 were among these.

These receptors' targets are unknown. Incorporated into the TCR beta cDNA libraries were unique molecular identifiers, which served to reduce PCR and sequencing biases. TCRdb redid the calling of the PCR reads with MiXCR, one entry per CDR3 protein. The sample has 550,000 to 700,000 distinct CDR3 sequences, roughly 46% seen once. Material: blood. The receptors originated from a girl under 18 with multiple sclerosis.

This clonotype was counted many times. The genes are TRBV6-6 and TRBJ2-1; 8 nucleotides line up with TRBD2. CDR1 and CDR2 (germline): MNHNY, SVGAGI (reference sequence). J lost 7 bases, V lost 0 bases, and 8 bases had no gene match. CDR3 length equals 16 residues. CDR3 nucleotides: TGTGCCAGCAGTTACTCGGGGGGACTAGGGCGAAATGAGCAGTTCTTC. Residues: CASSYSGGLGRNEQFF.

This clonotype was counted only a few times. The rearrangement joins TRBV12-3 or TRBV12-4 to TRBJ1-5; D perhaps matches TRBD1 (5 bases). The V and J ends lost 6 bases and 2 bases respectively, with 17 bases between them. The CDR3 extends over 16 amino acids. The CDR3 DNA is TGTGCCAGCAGCCGTTGGGGGTCCTCACGCAATCAGCCCCAGCATTTT. The encoded protein is CASSRWGSSRNQPQHF.

The chain links TRBV30 to TRBJ1-2; unclear D gene. The germline V gene encodes CDR1 GTSNPN and CDR2 SVGIG (reference sequence). The CDR3 length is 14 residues. Trimming removed 0 bases from V and 5 bases from J, with 13 bases in between. The CDR3 DNA reads TGTGCCTGGAGTGTTGCTGGGGTAGCATATGGCTACACCTTC. Translated, it gives CAWSVAGVAYGYTF.

Remarks on this clonotype: One end of the junction varies from germline; a read error may be responsible. The chain uses TRBV13 and TRBJ2-4; 15 nucleotides agree with TRBD2. Gene TRBJ2-7 matches the end of the DNA better, so the J call may be wrong. Looked up from germline, CDR1 is PRHDT and CDR2 is FYEKMQ (reference sequence). This CDR3 comprises 17 residues. DNA of the CDR3: TGTGCCAGCAGCTTGGGACTAGCGGGAGGTGACTCCCACGAGCAGTACTTC. Encoded protein: CASSLGLAGGDSHEQYF.

This chain uses TRBV12-3 or TRBV12-4 with TRBJ1-2; 9 bases are a match to TRBD1. CDR3 length equals 15 residues. V was clipped by 6 bases and J by 5 bases; unmatched bases: 10. The CDR3 sequence is CASRRGQGTHYGYTF. As DNA, the CDR3 is TGTGCCAGCAGACGAGGACAGGGGACCCATTATGGCTACACCTTC.

The chain links TRBV29-1 to TRBJ1-2, with a tentative D call TRBD1 (5 bases). Germline CDR1 reads SQVTM; CDR2 reads ANQGSEA. The CDR3 loop spans 14 amino acids. Trimming removed 0 bases at V and 1 base at J, with 9 bases between. CDR3 sequence (DNA): TGCAGCGTTGAAGATCGGGGCAGTAACTATGGCTACACCTTC. This translates into CSVEDRGSNYGYTF.